The rows below give T cell receptor beta chains drawn from one sample of a study of cytomegalovirus exposure and HLA in healthy donors. The assay was immunoSEQ multiplex PCR, and TCRdb's table has in-frame clones only and misses some. This sample has about 170,000 clones; 79% occur once, and the top ten carry approximately 2.2%. Sequenced sample: PBMCs. The receptors derive from a woman between 45 and 65 years old in good health and CMV-seronegative. Each CDR3 is given with its conserved first and last residue. Fields, in order: V gene, J gene, clone size, D gene, CDR3 protein, CDR3 DNA. The D gene is left open where the match is weak. Rows give clone size only sometimes, using once, few, many, or a class for an expanded clone.

>TRBV9|TRBJ2-5|.|.
CASSPSDGKETQYF
TGTGCCAGCAGCCCATCGGACGGGAAAGAGACCCAGTACTTC
>TRBV7-2|TRBJ1-4|once|.
CASSLVGTENEKLFF
TGTGCCAGCAGCTTAGTTGGAACAGAGAATGAAAAACTGTTTTTT
>TRBV29-1|TRBJ2-1|.|.
CSTQGQNNEQFF
TGCAGCACCCAAGGACAGAACAATGAGCAGTTCTTC
>TRBV27|TRBJ1-6|.|.
CASSFGERNSPLHF
TGTGCCAGCAGTTTTGGGGAGAGGAATTCACCCCTCCACTTT
>TRBV28|TRBJ2-7|.|TRBD1
CASSIDRVGGEQYF
TGTGCCAGCAGTATCGACAGGGTAGGAGGCGAGCAGTACTTC
>TRBV13|TRBJ2-3|.|TRBD2
CASSLGTSSDTQYF
TGTGCCAGCAGCTTGGGGACTAGTTCTGATACGCAGTATTTT
>TRBV5-4|TRBJ1-2|.|TRBD1
CASSFEKGAGGYTF
TGTGCCAGCAGCTTTGAGAAGGGGGCAGGTGGCTACACCTTC
>TRBV19|TRBJ2-4|.|.
CASTEGVNIQYF
TGTGCCAGTACTGAGGGGGTAAACATTCAGTACTTC
>TRBV28|TRBJ1-4|.|.
CASRPGGANEKLFF
TGTGCCAGCAGACCCGGGGGAGCTAATGAAAAACTGTTTTTT
>TRBV19|TRBJ2-1|.|TRBD2
CASSRGGTYNEQFF
TGTGCCAGTAGTCGGGGGGGGACCTACAATGAGCAGTTCTTC
>TRBV19|TRBJ2-7|.|TRBD1
CASSGSRDSPYEQYF
TGTGCCAGTAGTGGGTCGAGGGACAGCCCCTACGAGCAGTACTTC
>TRBV25-1|TRBJ2-1|.|.
CASQGLPALFF
TGTGCCAGCCAAGGACTCCCCGCCCTATTCTTC
>TRBV19|TRBJ2-5|.|.
CASSIVGTPKETQYF
TGTGCCAGTAGTATAGTAGGGACACCGAAAGAGACCCAGTACTTC
>TRBV9|TRBJ2-1|.|.
CASSVAAQGNEQFF
TGTGCCAGCAGCGTAGCCGCTCAGGGCAATGAGCAGTTCTTC
>TRBV7-9|TRBJ2-1|.|TRBD2
CSSSLDLAGNYNEQFF
TGTTCCAGCAGCTTAGATTTAGCGGGGAATTACAATGAGCAGTTCTTC
>TRBV18|TRBJ1-1|.|.
CASSRGQRLGTEAFF
TGTGCCAGCTCACGGGGACAACGGTTAGGCACTGAAGCTTTCTTT
>TRBV5-5|TRBJ1-1|few|.
CASSLVHMNTEAFF
TGTGCCAGCAGCTTGGTTCACATGAACACTGAAGCTTTCTTT
>TRBV18|TRBJ1-1|.|TRBD1
CASSPPDRGLNTEAFF
TGTGCCAGCTCACCACCGGACAGGGGACTGAACACTGAAGCTTTCTTT
>TRBV5-8|TRBJ2-7|.|TRBD1
CASSLEAVGQGNYEQYF
TGTGCCAGCAGCTTGGAGGCGGTGGGACAGGGGAACTACGAGCAGTACTTC
>TRBV7-9|TRBJ2-6|.|.
CASSLWAGSGANVLTF
TGTGCCAGCAGCTTATGGGCGGGGTCTGGGGCCAACGTCCTGACTTTC
>TRBV5-1|TRBJ2-1|once|TRBD2
CASSLRGVAGTNEQFF
TGCGCCAGCAGCTTGCGCGGGGTAGCGGGGACCAATGAGCAGTTCTTC
>TRBV7-2|TRBJ2-3|.|TRBD2
CASSRPTSGGSTDTQYF
TGTGCCAGCAGCCGACCCACTAGCGGGGGATCCACAGATACGCAGTATTTT
>TRBV11-2|TRBJ2-1|.|.
CASSLEGAATYNEQFF
TGTGCCAGCAGCTTAGAGGGGGCGGCCACCTACAATGAGCAGTTCTTC
>TRBV4-3|TRBJ2-5|.|TRBD2
CASSQIWTSQETQYF
TGCGCCAGCAGCCAAATCTGGACTAGCCAAGAGACCCAGTACTTC
>TRBV7-2|TRBJ1-1|.|.
CASSRGGGNTEAFF
TGTGCCAGCAGCCGAGGCGGGGGGAACACTGAAGCTTTCTTT
>TRBV9|TRBJ1-6|.|TRBD1
CASSLQDRGSPLHF
TGTGCCAGCAGCCTCCAGGACAGGGGGTCACCCCTCCACTTT
>TRBV19|TRBJ1-5|.|.
CASTKIQDNQPQHF
TGTGCCAGTACCAAGATACAGGATAATCAGCCCCAGCATTTT
>TRBV6-1|TRBJ2-2|.|.
CASSEALLAAELFF
TGTGCCAGCAGTGAAGCGCTTCTGGCGGCGGAGCTGTTTTTT
>TRBV7-2|TRBJ1-1|.|TRBD1
CASSRDRDTEAFF
TGTGCCAGCAGCAGGGACAGGGACACTGAAGCTTTCTTT
>TRBV5-6|TRBJ1-5|.|.
CASTLRGGGRIGNQPQHF
TGTGCCAGCACCCTGCGGGGAGGGGGTAGGATTGGCAATCAGCCCCAGCATTTT
>TRBV5-7|TRBJ1-2|.|.
CASSLSIPNGFTF
TGTGCCAGCAGCTTATCTATCCCCAACGGGTTCACCTTC
>TRBV7-9|TRBJ1-4|few|.
CASSFRRGVANEKLFF
TGTGCCAGCAGCTTTCGCAGGGGAGTAGCTAATGAAAAACTGTTTTTT
>TRBV27|TRBJ1-5|.|.
CASSPRGRSTPGPQHF
TGTGCCAGCAGCCCCCGGGGGAGAAGCACCCCGGGGCCCCAGCATTTT